Following are 22 T cell receptor beta chains from one sample sequenced in a study of identical twins. TCRdb itself ran the 5' RACE reads through MiXCR, one entry per CDR3 protein. The table has 600,000 to 850,000 distinct CDR3 sequences, roughly 18% seen once. These same data were also listed under a study on T cells expressing NK-cell markers.

Material: PBMCs. The receptors stem from a woman aged 18 to 35 in good health.

J is TRBJ2-7 and V is TRBV29-1; D is possibly TRBD1 (6 bases). Germline V lookup: CDR1 SQVTM, CDR2 ANQGSEA. CDR3 size: 15 residues. V was shortened by 3 bases and J by 0 bases, with 15 bases between the two germline ends. As DNA, the CDR3 is TGCAGCGTTGAGGAACCCCAGGGGTACTCCTACGAGCAGTACTTC. This encodes CSVEEPQGYSYEQYF.

Only a few counts were recorded for this clonotype. V is TRBV21-1 and J is TRBJ2-5. TRBV21-1 is deemed a pseudogene. This CDR3 is built from 16 residues. CDR3 sequence (DNA): TGTGCCAGCAGCAAAGGTGGTTGGTGGCGGCAAGAGACCCAGTACTTC. This gives the protein CASSKGGWWRQETQYF.

This clonotype has a handful of counts. The V call is TRBV7-2, the J call TRBJ2-4, with no clear D. This CDR3 region has 14 residues. CDR1 is SGHTA, CDR2 FQGNSA, per germline. V dropped 2 bases and J dropped 5 bases, with 10 bases sitting between them. The CDR3 nucleotides read TGTGCCAGCAGCTTAATCCGAGACGAAAACATTCAGTACTTC. It codes for CASSLIRDENIQYF. The complete variable domain, with remaining parts taken from reference TRBV7-2 and TRBJ2-4, reads GAGVSQSPSNKVTEKGKDVELRCDPISGHTALYWYRQSLGQGLEFLIYFQGNSAPDKSGLPSDRFSAERTGGSVSTLTIQRTQQEDSAVYLCASSLIRDENIQYFGAGTRLSVL.

Comments on this clonotype: One end of the junction fails to match germline, which may point to a read error. V usage is TRBV20-1 and J usage is TRBJ2-7, with D tentatively TRBD2 (7 bases). Germline CDR1 is DFQATT and CDR2 is SNEGSKA (reference sequence). The CDR3 length is 12 residues. The CDR3 spells CSATTYSGGGFF. CDR3 nucleotides: TGCAGTGCTACCACCTATTCGGGGGGCGGCTTCTTC.

This rearrangement joins TRBV7-9 to TRBJ2-7; 7 bases match TRBD1. The V and J ends lost 6 bases and 5 bases, in that order; junction bases with no gene match: 10. Germline V gene lookup returns CDR1 SEHNR and CDR2 FQNEAQ (reference sequence). This CDR3 spans 14 amino acids. The DNA of the CDR3 is TGTGCCAGCAGGTACCGGGACAGACCCGACGAGCAGTACTTC. Translation: CASRYRDRPDEQYF.

Of note for this clonotype: The germline gene is not matched at one end of the junction; a read error may be the cause. CDR3 in DNA: TGTCCCAGCAGCGTAGAGGGCGGGCGCCTCAATGAGCAGTTCTTC. Amino acids: CPSSVEGGRLNEQFF. The J gene is TRBJ2-1, the V gene TRBV9; possible D gene TRBD2, 5 bases. Germline CDR1 and CDR2: SGDLS and YYNGEE. The CDR3 is 15 amino acids.

This clonotype was picked up a small number of times. The CDR3 spells CASSSGQQKSPLHF. As DNA, the CDR3 is TGTGCCAGCAGTTCGGGACAGCAGAAATCACCCCTCCACTTT. V gene TRBV27 combines with J gene TRBJ1-6; 7 bases line up with TRBD1. The CDR3 is 14 amino acids. After removal of 4 bases from V and 10 bases from J, the junction contained 7 bases not matched to a gene. The germline gives CDR1 MNHEY, CDR2 SMNVEV (reference sequence).

In this sample, this clonotype turned up a few times. The V call is TRBV5-1, the J call TRBJ2-7; D is possibly TRBD2 (6 bases). Germline V lookup: CDR1 SGHRS, CDR2 YFSETQ. The CDR3 covers 14 residues. Trimming took 4 bases from V and 5 from J, leaving 16 bases between them. The CDR3 loop is CASSNPGEDNEQYF. CDR3 in DNA: TGCGCCAGCAGCAATCCGGGGGAGGATAACGAGCAGTACTTC.

In its sample, this clonotype was seen a few times. The chain links TRBV12-3 or TRBV12-4 to TRBJ1-6; the D gene is possibly TRBD1 (6 bases). V was pared by 6 bases and J by 7 bases, with 10 bases between. The length of the CDR3 is 13 residues. CDR3 loop: CASRRTANSPLHF. The CDR3 coding sequence is TGTGCCAGCAGACGGACAGCCAATTCACCCCTCCACTTT.

The V call is TRBV20-1, the J call TRBJ2-5; TRBD1 or TRBD2 may be the D gene (5 bases each). Germline V gene sequence: CDR1 DFQATT, CDR2 SNEGSKA (reference sequence). This CDR3 comprises 13 residues. The ends were cut back, 1 base at V and 4 bases at J, with 10 bases in the middle. CDR3 residues: CSARVPGTETQYF. CDR3 nucleotides: TGCAGTGCTAGAGTTCCGGGGACAGAGACCCAGTACTTC.

In its sample, this clonotype was seen many times. The gene calls are TRBV6-5 and TRBJ2-7; the match to TRBD2 covers 9 bases. The CDR3 is made up of 15 amino acids. Germline V gene data show CDR1 as MNHEY and CDR2 as SVGAGI. J was trimmed by 1 base and V by 2 bases; bases with no gene match: 3. The CDR3 sequence is CASSYTSGSSYEQYF. The CDR3 bases are TGTGCCAGCAGTTACACTAGCGGGTCTTCCTACGAGCAGTACTTC.

The chain combines TRBV29-1 with TRBJ2-5, with 7 bases matching TRBD1. Germline-derived CDR1 and CDR2 are SQVTM and ANQGSEA. V was pared by 7 bases and J by 4 bases, with 12 bases of the junction left unmatched. The CDR3 is 14 residues long. Here the CDR3 DNA reads TGCAGCGGTGGGGGACAGACAGCTGGAGAGACCCAGTACTTC. It translates to CSGGGQTAGETQYF.

The chain couples TRBV9 to TRBJ2-5; D is unclear. Germline CDR1 and CDR2: SGDLS and YYNGEE. Trimming pared 0 bases from V and 0 bases from J, leaving 9 bases between. The CDR3 is 15 residues long. DNA of the CDR3: TGTGCCAGCAGCGTAGGGCAGACGAACCAAGAGACCCAGTACTTC. Protein product: CASSVGQTNQETQYF.

The chain recombines TRBV5-1 with TRBJ2-3, with D perhaps matching TRBD1 (6 bases). Germline V gene sequence: CDR1 SGHRS, CDR2 YFSETQ. The CDR3 has 16 amino acids. V lost 3 bases to trimming and J lost 3 bases, with 17 bases between them. The CDR3 nucleotides read TGCGCCAGCAGCTCCCTAGGACAGCCGGGGACAGATACGCAGTATTTT. Its protein product is CASSSLGQPGTDTQYF.

This clonotype has only a few counts. The genes are TRBV12-3 or TRBV12-4 and TRBJ2-1; 12 nucleotides align to TRBD2. Trimming at V came to 6 bases and at J to 9 bases, leaving 9 bases not matched to a gene. This CDR3 comprises 15 residues. The CDR3 here is CASSLAGGPSFEQFF. The CDR3 coding sequence is TGTGCCAGCAGCCTAGCGGGAGGGCCCTCGTTTGAGCAGTTCTTC.

This clonotype was observed at least ten times. CDR3 coding DNA: TGTGCCAGCAGTTGGACAGGGCCGAACACTGAAGCTTTCTTT. It translates to CASSWTGPNTEAFF. This chain links TRBV6-5 with TRBJ1-1, with TRBD1 matching over 8 bases. The J segment lost 1 base and the V segment lost 4 bases, leaving 2 bases of the junction unmatched. CDR1 MNHEY and CDR2 SVGAGI come from the germline V gene. The CDR3 spans 14 residues.

The sample holds many counts of this clonotype. The chain couples TRBV12-3 or TRBV12-4 to TRBJ2-1; D is perhaps TRBD1 or TRBD2 (6 bases each). V was trimmed by 6 bases and J by 7 bases, leaving 16 bases between them. The CDR3 is 14 residues long. The CDR3 nucleotides read TGTGCCAGCAGCCCATTGCAGGGGAGGAATGAGCAGTTCTTC. Translated, it gives CASSPLQGRNEQFF.

The V and J genes are TRBV30 and TRBJ2-1; unclear D gene. The length of the CDR3 is 12 residues. Germline V gene sequence: CDR1 GTSNPN, CDR2 SVGIG (reference sequence). Trimming stripped 4 bases from V and 0 bases from J, with 4 bases between. The CDR3 region has the DNA TGTGCCTGGATCCACTCCTACAATGAGCAGTTCTTC. Amino acid sequence: CAWIHSYNEQFF.

This sequence joins TRBV29-1 and TRBJ2-3; 9 positions agree with TRBD2. Looked up from germline, CDR1 is SQVTM and CDR2 is ANQGSEA. V shed 7 bases and J 2 bases; nucleotides not matched to a gene: 10. This CDR3 region has 15 residues. The CDR3 nucleotides read TGCAGCGAGAAGAAACGGACTAGCGCCACAGATACGCAGTATTTT. Encoded protein: CSEKKRTSATDTQYF.

This chain joins TRBV7-9 and TRBJ1-6; a possible D gene is TRBD1 (5 bases). Trimming left V 3 bases short and J 9 bases short, with 15 bases between. There are 15 residues in the CDR3. Germline loops: CDR1 SEHNR, CDR2 FQNEAQ (reference sequence). This chain's CDR3 is CASSFGRATGSPLHF. CDR3 bases: TGTGCCAGCAGCTTTGGCAGGGCAACCGGTTCACCCCTCCACTTT.

The chain joins TRBV12-3 or TRBV12-4 to TRBJ1-5, with D hard to call. Trimming pared 3 bases from V and 11 bases from J, leaving 11 bases between. CDR3 length equals 12 residues. In nucleotides, the CDR3 is TGTGCCAGCAGTTTTTTGAGGTCTACCCAGCATTTT. Its translation is CASSFLRSTQHF.

The V call is TRBV10-3, the J call TRBJ2-5, with TRBD1 as a possible D gene (7 bases). The end of the DNA fits TRBJ2-1 better, so the J call may be wrong. The CDR3 is made up of 15 amino acids. Germline CDR1 reads ENHRY; CDR2 reads SYGVKD. The CDR3 here is CAISPGGTAQETQFF. The CDR3, as DNA: TGTGCCATCAGCCCCGGCGGGACAGCCCAAGAGACCCAGTTCTTC.